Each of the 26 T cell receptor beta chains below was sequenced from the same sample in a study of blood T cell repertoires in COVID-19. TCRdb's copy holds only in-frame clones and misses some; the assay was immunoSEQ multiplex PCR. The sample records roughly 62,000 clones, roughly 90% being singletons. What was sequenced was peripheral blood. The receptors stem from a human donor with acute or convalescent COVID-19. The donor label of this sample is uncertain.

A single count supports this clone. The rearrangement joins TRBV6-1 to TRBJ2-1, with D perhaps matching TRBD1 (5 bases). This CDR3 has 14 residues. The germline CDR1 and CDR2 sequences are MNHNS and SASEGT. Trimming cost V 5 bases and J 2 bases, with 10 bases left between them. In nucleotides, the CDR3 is TGTGCCAGCAGTTCGCTAGGGGCCTACAATGAGCAGTTCTTC. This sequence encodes CASSSLGAYNEQFF.

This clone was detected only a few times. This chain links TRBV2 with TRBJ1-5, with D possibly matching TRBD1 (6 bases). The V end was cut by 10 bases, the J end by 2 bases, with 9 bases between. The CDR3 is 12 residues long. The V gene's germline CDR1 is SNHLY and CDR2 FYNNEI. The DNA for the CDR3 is TGTGCCACCTCAGGGGGCAATCAGCCCCAGCATTTT. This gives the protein CATSGGNQPQHF.

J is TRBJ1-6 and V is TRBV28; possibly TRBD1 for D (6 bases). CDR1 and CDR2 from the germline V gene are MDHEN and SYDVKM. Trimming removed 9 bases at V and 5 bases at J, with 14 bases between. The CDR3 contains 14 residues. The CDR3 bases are TGTGCCAGTGCACAGGGTACCCATAATTCACCCCTCCACTTT. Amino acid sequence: CASAQGTHNSPLHF. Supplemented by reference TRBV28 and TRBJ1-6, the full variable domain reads DVKVTQSSRYLVKRTGEKVFLECVQDMDHENMFWYRQDPGLGLRLIYFSYDVKMKEKGDIPEGYSVSREKKERFSLILESASTNQTSMYLCASAQGTHNSPLHFGNGTRLTVT.

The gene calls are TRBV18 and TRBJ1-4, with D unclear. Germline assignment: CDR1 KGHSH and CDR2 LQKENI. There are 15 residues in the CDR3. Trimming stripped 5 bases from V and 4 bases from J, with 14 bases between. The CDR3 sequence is CASSSPEQVNEKLFF. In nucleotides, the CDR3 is TGTGCCAGCTCATCGCCCGAGCAGGTTAATGAAAAACTGTTTTTT.

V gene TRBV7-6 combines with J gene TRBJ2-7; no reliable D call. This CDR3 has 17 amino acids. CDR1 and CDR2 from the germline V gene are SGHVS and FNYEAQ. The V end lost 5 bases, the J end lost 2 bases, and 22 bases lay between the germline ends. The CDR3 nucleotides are TGTGCCAGCAGCCCCGCGAGCGCAACCCCTAGACCCTACGAGCAGTACTTC. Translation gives CASSPASATPRPYEQYF.

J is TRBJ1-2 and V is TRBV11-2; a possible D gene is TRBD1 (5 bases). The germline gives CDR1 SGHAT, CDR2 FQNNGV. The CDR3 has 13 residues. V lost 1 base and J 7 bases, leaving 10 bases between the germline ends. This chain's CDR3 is CASSLVGDSGYTF. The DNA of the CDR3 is TGTGCCAGCAGCTTAGTTGGGGACTCTGGCTACACCTTC.

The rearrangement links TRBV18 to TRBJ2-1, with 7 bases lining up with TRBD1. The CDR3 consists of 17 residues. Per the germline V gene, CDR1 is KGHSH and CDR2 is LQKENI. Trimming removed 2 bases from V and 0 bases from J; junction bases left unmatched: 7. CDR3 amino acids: CASSPEGSGGSYNEQFF. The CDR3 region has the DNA TGTGCCAGCTCACCAGAGGGGTCAGGGGGCTCCTACAATGAGCAGTTCTTC.

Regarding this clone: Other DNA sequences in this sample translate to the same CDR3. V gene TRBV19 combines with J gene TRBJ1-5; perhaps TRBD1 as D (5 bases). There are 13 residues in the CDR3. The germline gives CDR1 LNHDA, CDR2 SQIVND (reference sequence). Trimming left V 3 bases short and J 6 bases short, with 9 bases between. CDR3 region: CASSIRDSQPQHF. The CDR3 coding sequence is TGTGCCAGTAGTATTAGAGACAGTCAGCCCCAGCATTTT.

CDR3 sequence (DNA): TGTGCCAGCAGCCCTACTGACAGGGCCTCTGAAGCTTTCTTT. Translation: CASSPTDRASEAFF. The chain couples TRBV7-9 to TRBJ1-1, with TRBD1 matching over 7 bases. The trim removed 5 bases at V and 6 bases at J, leaving 9 bases unmatched. CDR1 is SEHNR, CDR2 FQNEAQ, per germline (reference sequence). The CDR3 runs to 14 residues.

The CDR3: CASSQTDFYGYTF. DNA of the CDR3: TGCGCCAGCAGCCAAACAGATTTCTATGGCTACACCTTC. The chain links TRBV10-1 to TRBJ1-2; D uncertain. V lost 6 bases, J lost 4 bases, and 12 bases lay in between. Germline CDR1 is WNHNN and CDR2 is SYGVQD (reference sequence). The length of the CDR3 is 13 residues.

The CDR3: CASSQVVGGAGEKLFF. The CDR3 DNA follows: TGTGCCAGCAGCCAAGTTGTAGGGGGCGCGGGTGAAAAACTGTTTTTT. The rearrangement links TRBV14 to TRBJ1-4; 7 bases are a match to TRBD1. CDR3 size: 16 residues. Trimming took 1 base from V and 7 from J; bases not matched to a gene: 9. Germline V gives CDR1 SGHDN, CDR2 FVKESK. Full variable domain (rest looked up from reference TRBV14 and TRBJ1-4): EAGVTQFPSHSVIEKGQTVTLRCDPISGHDNLYWYRRVMGKEIKFLLHFVKESKQDESGMPNNRFLAERTGGTYSTLKVQPAELEDSGVYFCASSQVVGGAGEKLFFGSGTQLSVL.

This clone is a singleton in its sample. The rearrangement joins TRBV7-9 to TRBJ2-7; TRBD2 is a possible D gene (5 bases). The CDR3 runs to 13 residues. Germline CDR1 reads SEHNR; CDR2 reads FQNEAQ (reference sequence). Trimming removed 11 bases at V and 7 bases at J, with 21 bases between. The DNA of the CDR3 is TGTGCCGGCCTCAGACCGGGGTTTGAAGAGCAGTACTTC. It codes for CAGLRPGFEEQYF. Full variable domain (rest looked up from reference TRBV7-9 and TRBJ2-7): DTGVSQNPRHKITKRGQNVTFRCDPISEHNRLYWYRQTLGQGPEFLTYFQNEAQLEKSRLLSDRFSAERPKGSFSTLEIQRTEQGDSAMYLCAGLRPGFEEQYFGPGTRLTVT.

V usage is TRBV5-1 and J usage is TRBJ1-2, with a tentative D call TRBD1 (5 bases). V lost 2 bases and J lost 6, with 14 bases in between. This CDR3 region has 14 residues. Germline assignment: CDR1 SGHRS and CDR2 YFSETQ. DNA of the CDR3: TGCGCCAGCAGCTTCGGAGGGACTCTAGATGGCTACACCTTC. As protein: CASSFGGTLDGYTF.

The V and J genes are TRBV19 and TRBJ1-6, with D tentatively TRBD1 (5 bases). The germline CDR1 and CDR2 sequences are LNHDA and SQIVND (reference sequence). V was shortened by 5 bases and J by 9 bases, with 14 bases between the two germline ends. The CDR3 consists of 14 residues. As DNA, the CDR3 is TGTGCCAGTAGTTTGGTGACAGCGGGTTCACCCCTCCACTTT. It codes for CASSLVTAGSPLHF.

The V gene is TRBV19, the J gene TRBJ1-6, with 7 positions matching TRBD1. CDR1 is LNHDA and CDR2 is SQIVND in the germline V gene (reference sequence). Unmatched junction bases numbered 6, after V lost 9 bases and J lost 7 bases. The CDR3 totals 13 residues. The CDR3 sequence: CASSDRPNSPLHF. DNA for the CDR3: TGTGCCAGCTCGGACAGGCCAAATTCACCCCTCCACTTT.

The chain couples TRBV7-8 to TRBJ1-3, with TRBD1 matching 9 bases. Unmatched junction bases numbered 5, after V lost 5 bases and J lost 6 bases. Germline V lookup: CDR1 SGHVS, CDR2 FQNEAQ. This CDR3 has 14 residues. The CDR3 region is CASSRTGEENTIYF. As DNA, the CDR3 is TGTGCCAGCAGCCGGACAGGGGAAGAAAACACCATATATTTT.

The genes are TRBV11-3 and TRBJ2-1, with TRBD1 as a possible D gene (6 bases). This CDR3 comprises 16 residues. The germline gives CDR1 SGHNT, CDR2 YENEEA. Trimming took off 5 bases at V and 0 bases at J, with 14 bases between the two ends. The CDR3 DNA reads TGTGCCAGCAGCACGACAGGCCACCCCTCCTACAATGAGCAGTTCTTC. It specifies CASSTTGHPSYNEQFF.

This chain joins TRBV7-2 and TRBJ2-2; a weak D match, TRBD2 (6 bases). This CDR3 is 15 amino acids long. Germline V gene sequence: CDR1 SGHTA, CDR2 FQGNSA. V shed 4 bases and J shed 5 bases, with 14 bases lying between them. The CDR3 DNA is TGTGCCAGCAGCTCCTCGGGAGATCGGACCGGGGAGCTGTTTTTT. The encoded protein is CASSSSGDRTGELFF.

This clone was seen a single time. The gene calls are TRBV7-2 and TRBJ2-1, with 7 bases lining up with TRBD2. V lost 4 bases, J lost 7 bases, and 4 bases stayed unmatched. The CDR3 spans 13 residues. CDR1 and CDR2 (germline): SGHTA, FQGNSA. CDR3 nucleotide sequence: TGTGCCAGCAGCTGGGGACTATGGAATGAGCAGTTCTTC. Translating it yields CASSWGLWNEQFF.

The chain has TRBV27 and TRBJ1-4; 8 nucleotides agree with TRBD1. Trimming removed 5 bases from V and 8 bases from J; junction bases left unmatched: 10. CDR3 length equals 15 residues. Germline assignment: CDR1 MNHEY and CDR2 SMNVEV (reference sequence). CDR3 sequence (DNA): TGTGCCAGCAGTAGTACGGAGGCAGGGGGCGAAAAACTGTTTTTT. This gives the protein CASSSTEAGGEKLFF. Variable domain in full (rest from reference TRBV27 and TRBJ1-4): EAQVTQNPRYLITVTGKKLTVTCSQNMNHEYMSWYRQDPGLGLRQIYYSMNVEVTDKGDVPEGYKVSRKEKRNFPLILESPSPNQTSLYFCASSSTEAGGEKLFFGSGTQLSVL.

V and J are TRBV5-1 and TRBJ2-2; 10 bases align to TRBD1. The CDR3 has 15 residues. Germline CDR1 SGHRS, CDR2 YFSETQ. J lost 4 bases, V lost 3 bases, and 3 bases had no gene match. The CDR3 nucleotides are TGCGCCAGCAGCTCGTGGACAGGGGGCACCGGGGAGCTGTTTTTT. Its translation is CASSSWTGGTGELFF.

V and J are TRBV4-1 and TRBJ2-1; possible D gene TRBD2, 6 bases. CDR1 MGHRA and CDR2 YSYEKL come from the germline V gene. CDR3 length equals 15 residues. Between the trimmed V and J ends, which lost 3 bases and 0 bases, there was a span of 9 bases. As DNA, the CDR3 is TGCGCCAGCAGCCAGGCGGGGCCCTCCTACAATGAGCAGTTCTTC. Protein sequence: CASSQAGPSYNEQFF.

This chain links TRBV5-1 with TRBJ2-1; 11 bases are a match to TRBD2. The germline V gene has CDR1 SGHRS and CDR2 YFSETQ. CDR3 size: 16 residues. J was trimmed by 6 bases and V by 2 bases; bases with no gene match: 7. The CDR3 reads CASSFVAGGQGNEQFF. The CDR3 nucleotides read TGCGCCAGCAGCTTTGTAGCGGGAGGGCAAGGCAATGAGCAGTTCTTC.

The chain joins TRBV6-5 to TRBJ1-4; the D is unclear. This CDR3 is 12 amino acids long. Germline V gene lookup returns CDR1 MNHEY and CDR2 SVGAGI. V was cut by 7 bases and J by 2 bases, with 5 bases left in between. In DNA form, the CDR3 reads TGTGCCAGCATTTCGACTAATGAAAAACTGTTTTTT. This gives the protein CASISTNEKLFF.

The CDR3 DNA is TGTGCCATCAGTGAGTCGACAGGACTAGCGGGGACGCGAGGCACCGGGGAGCTGTTTTTT. It is translated as CAISESTGLAGTRGTGELFF. This chain joins TRBV10-3 and TRBJ2-2, with 12 bases aligning to TRBD2. J gave up 4 bases and V 0 bases, and 12 bases lay outside the gene matches. Germline CDR1 reads ENHRY; CDR2 reads SYGVKD. The CDR3 has 20 residues.

CDR3 DNA: TGTGCCAGCAGCTTAACCAGGGGGACTGAAGCTTTCTTT. Encoded protein: CASSLTRGTEAFF. The chain combines TRBV7-3 with TRBJ1-1, with 7 positions matching TRBD1. The ends lost 0 bases at V and 5 bases at J; junction bases unmatched: 0. This CDR3 spans 13 amino acids. The germline V gene encodes CDR1 SGHTA and CDR2 FQGTGA.